This TCR beta chain comes out of a study of blood T cell repertoires in COVID-19. Study-level information: Sources were T cells, B-cell-depleted T cells, or PBMCs; the material itself was cDNA or gDNA.

Individuals drawn from 20 to 25 US areas were roughly 18 to 95 years old. Researchers sorted participants into cohorts using their self-reported clinical history. Sequencing used immunoSEQ multiplex PCR; TCRdb keeps in-frame clones, though not all of them. This sample has 200,000 to 250,000 clones, with 65% to 85% found just once. The CDR3 has 15 residues. The ends lost 4 bases at V and 7 bases at J; junction bases unmatched: 6. The V gene's germline CDR1 is LGHNT and CDR2 FRNRAP. Sequences were obtained from PBMCs or T cells enriched from blood (not recorded which). The J gene is TRBJ2-1, the V gene TRBV12-5, with 11 bases fitting TRBD1. This clonotype originated in a woman aged 60 to 75 who had recovered from COVID-19. The CDR3 loop is CASGSGQGAWNEQFF. In DNA, the CDR3 is TGTGCTAGTGGTTCAGGACAGGGGGCATGGAATGAGCAGTTCTTC.